This paragraph covers one T cell receptor beta chain sequence. The data originate from a study of early T cells in non-severe SARS-CoV-2 infection. Overall study context: Sequenced bulk RNA came from whole blood that was unsorted, and chains were unpaired.

This CDR3 comprises 14 residues. V was pared by 9 bases and J by 5 bases, with 16 bases between. The germline CDR1 and CDR2 sequences are LNHDA and SQIVND (reference sequence). Unique molecular identifiers (one per individual cDNA molecule) were attached. MiXCR, applied by TCRdb to the 5' RACE reads, yields one record per CDR3 protein. In the table there are tens of thousands of distinct CDR3 sequences, approximately 15% of which are singletons. The rearrangement links TRBV19 to TRBJ2-2; TRBD2 might be the D (7 bases). This clonotype originated in an adult who was a healthcare worker with PCR-confirmed SARS-CoV-2 infection or an uninfected control (not recorded which). What was sequenced was whole blood. CDR3 nucleotide sequence: TGTGCCAGCCAGAGGGGGGGCCGAACCGGGGAGCTGTTTTTT. This encodes CASQRGGRTGELFF.